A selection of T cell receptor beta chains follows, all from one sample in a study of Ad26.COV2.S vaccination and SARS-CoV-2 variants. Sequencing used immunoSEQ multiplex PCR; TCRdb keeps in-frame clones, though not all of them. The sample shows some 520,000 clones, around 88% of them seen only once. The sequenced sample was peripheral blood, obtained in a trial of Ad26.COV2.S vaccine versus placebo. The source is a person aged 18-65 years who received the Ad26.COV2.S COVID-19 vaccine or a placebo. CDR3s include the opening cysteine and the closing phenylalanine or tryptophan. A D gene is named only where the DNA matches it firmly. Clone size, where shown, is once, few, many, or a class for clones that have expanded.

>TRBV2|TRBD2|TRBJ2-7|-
CASSSYTSGGNF
TGTGCCAGCAGTTCCTACACTAGCGGCGGGAACTTC
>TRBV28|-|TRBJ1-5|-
CATEDSGANQPQHF
TGTGCCACCGAAGACAGTGGGGCCAATCAGCCCCAGCATTTT
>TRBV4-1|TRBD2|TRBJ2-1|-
CASSPRLAGGNEQFF
TGCGCCAGCAGCCCCCGACTAGCGGGAGGTAATGAGCAGTTCTTC
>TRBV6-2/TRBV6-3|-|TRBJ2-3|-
CASSPLRLDQNPLNTQYF
TGTGCCAGCAGTCCCCTCCGACTAGACCAAAATCCCCTTAATACGCAGTATTTT
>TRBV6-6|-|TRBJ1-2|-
CASSYRTDYGYTF
TGTGCCAGCAGTTACCGGACAGACTATGGCTACACCTTC
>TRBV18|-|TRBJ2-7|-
CASSLKSTYEQYF
TGTGCCAGCTCCCTCAAGTCTACCTACGAGCAGTACTTC
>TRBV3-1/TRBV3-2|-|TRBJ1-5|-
CASSQWVNQPQHF
TGTGCCAGCAGCCAATGGGTCAATCAGCCCCAGCATTTT
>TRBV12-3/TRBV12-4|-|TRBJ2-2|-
CASSFGASGELFF
TGTGCCAGCAGTTTCGGCGCGTCCGGGGAGCTGTTTTTT
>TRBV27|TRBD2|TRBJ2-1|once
CASRFRLAGGNEQFF
TGTGCCAGCAGGTTCAGACTAGCGGGCGGCAATGAGCAGTTCTTC
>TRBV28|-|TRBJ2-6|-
CASSPQIGSGANVLTF
TGTGCCAGCAGTCCCCAGATTGGCTCTGGGGCCAACGTCCTGACTTTC
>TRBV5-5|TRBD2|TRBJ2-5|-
CASSLVPSGQETQYF
TGTGCCAGCAGCTTAGTCCCTAGCGGCCAAGAGACCCAGTACTTC
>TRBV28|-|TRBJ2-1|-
CASRSQGGVYNEQFF
TGTGCCAGCAGATCCCAGGGGGGAGTTTACAATGAGCAGTTCTTC
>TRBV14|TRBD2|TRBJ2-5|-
CASSHLAGVGETQYF
TGTGCCAGCAGCCACCTAGCGGGAGTGGGTGAGACCCAGTACTTC
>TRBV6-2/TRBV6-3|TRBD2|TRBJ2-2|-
CASSSPGLAGVSGTGELFF
TGTGCCAGCAGTTCCCCGGGACTAGCGGGAGTATCGGGCACCGGGGAGCTGTTTTTT
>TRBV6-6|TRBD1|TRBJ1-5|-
CASRLGQPNQPQHF
TGTGCCAGCAGATTGGGACAGCCAAATCAGCCCCAGCATTTT
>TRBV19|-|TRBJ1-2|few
CASSIRQLTVANYGYTF
TGTGCCAGTAGTATAAGGCAATTGACAGTAGCTAACTATGGCTACACCTTC
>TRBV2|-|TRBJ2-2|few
CASGLERSSTGELFF
TGTGCCAGCGGGCTTGAACGGTCGAGCACCGGGGAGCTGTTTTTT
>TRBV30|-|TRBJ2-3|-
CAWAWRDTQYF
TGTGCCTGGGCCTGGAGAGATACGCAGTATTTT
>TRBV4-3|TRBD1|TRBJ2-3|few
CASSPGRGYPSQYF
TGCGCCAGCAGCCCGGGCAGGGGGTACCCTTCGCAGTATTTT
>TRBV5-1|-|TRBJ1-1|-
CASTKPLRNTEAFF
TGCGCCAGCACAAAACCCCTAAGGAACACTGAAGCTTTCTTT
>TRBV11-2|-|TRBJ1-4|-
CASSLGGLGEKLFF
TGTGCCAGCAGCTTAGGAGGGTTGGGGGAAAAACTGTTTTTT
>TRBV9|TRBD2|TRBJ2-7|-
CASSGHGTSDYEQYF
TGTGCCAGCAGCGGACATGGGACTAGCGACTACGAGCAGTACTTC
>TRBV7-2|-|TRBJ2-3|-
CASSLSGHSTDTQYF
TGTGCCAGCAGCTTATCGGGACACAGCACAGATACGCAGTATTTT
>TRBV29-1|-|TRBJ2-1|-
CSVDKAYNEQFF
TGCAGCGTTGATAAAGCCTACAATGAGCAGTTCTTC
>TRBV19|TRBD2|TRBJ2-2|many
CAGTSDTGELFF
TGTGCCGGGACTAGCGACACCGGGGAGCTGTTTTTT
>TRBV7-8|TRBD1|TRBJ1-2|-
CASSLSGQGTTSYTF
TGTGCCAGCAGCTTATCCGGACAGGGAACTACTAGCTACACCTTC
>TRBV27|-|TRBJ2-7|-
CASSSRYEQYF
TGTGCCAGCAGTTCGAGATACGAGCAGTACTTC
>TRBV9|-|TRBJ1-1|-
CASNVGSVGTEAFF
TGTGCCAGCAATGTAGGGAGCGTTGGCACTGAAGCTTTCTTT
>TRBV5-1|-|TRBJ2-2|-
CASRAGTNTGELFF
TGCGCCAGCAGAGCAGGGACGAACACCGGGGAGCTGTTTTTT
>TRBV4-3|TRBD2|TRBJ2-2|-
CASSRRMLAGVRTGELFF
TGCGCCAGCAGCCGCAGAATGCTAGCGGGAGTTCGGACCGGGGAGCTGTTTTTT
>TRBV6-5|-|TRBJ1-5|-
CASTHRRDSNQPQHF
TGTGCCAGCACCCACCGCCGGGATAGCAATCAGCCCCAGCATTTT
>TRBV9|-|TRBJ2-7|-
CASSAHPQNEQYF
TGTGCCAGCAGCGCCCACCCCCAGAACGAGCAGTACTTC
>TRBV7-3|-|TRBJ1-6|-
CASSWSGGNSPLHF
TGTGCCAGCAGCTGGTCGGGGGGAAATTCACCCCTCCACTTT
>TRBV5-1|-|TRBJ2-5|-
CASSLVATLETQYF
TGCGCCAGCAGCTTGGTGGCAACGCTAGAGACCCAGTACTTC
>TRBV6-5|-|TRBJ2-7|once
CASSGTHGYEQYF
TGTGCCAGCAGCGGGACGCATGGCTACGAGCAGTACTTC
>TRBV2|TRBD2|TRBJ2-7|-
CASSAPGLAGGYEQYF
TGTGCCAGCAGTGCACCGGGACTAGCGGGAGGCTACGAGCAGTACTTC
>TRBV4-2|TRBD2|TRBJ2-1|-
CASSQEQGLAGLNEQFF
TGTGCCAGCAGCCAAGAACAAGGACTAGCGGGCTTAAATGAGCAGTTCTTC
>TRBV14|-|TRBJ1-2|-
CASSQERHGGYTF
TGTGCCAGCAGCCAAGAGAGACACGGGGGCTACACCTTC
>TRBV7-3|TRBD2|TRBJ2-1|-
CASSLGEGSYNEQFF
TGTGCCAGCAGTTTGGGGGAGGGGTCGTACAATGAGCAGTTCTTC
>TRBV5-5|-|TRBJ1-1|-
CASSFVIFRTEAFF
TGTGCCAGCAGCTTCGTCATTTTTCGGACTGAAGCTTTCTTT
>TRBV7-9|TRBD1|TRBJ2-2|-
CASSPRDSKDTGELFF
TGTGCCAGCAGCCCTCGGGACAGCAAAGACACCGGGGAGCTGTTTTTT
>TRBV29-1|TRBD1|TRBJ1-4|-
CSALTGEGKLFF
TGCAGCGCCCTGACAGGGGAGGGAAAACTGTTTTTT
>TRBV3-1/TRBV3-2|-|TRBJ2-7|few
CASGTRLAEQYF
TGTGCCAGCGGAACCAGACTTGCCGAGCAGTACTTC
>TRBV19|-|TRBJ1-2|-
CASSPGELNYGYTF
TGTGCCAGTAGCCCGGGGGAACTCAACTATGGCTACACCTTC
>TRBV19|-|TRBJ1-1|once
CASRFVGGTEAFF
TGTGCCAGTAGGTTCGTGGGAGGAACTGAAGCTTTCTTT
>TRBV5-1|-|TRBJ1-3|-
CASSLVGSRSGNTIYF
TGCGCCAGCAGCTTGGTAGGCAGCCGCTCTGGAAACACCATATATTTT
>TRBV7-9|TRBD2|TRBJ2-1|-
CASSLLAGLKGEQFF
TGTGCCAGCAGCTTATTAGCGGGACTGAAAGGTGAGCAGTTCTTC
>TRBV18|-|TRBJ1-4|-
CASSPPIPNEKLFF
TGTGCCAGCTCACCACCGATCCCGAATGAAAAACTGTTTTTT
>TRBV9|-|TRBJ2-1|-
CASSVGYGGANEQFF
TGTGCCAGCAGCGTAGGTTACGGGGGAGCGAATGAGCAGTTCTTC
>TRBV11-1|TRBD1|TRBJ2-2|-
CASSLWTGSNTGELFF
TGTGCCAGCAGCTTATGGACAGGCTCGAACACCGGGGAGCTGTTTTTT
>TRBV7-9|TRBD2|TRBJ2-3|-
CASSTTSGRPDTQYF
TGTGCCAGCAGCACCACTAGCGGGAGACCGGATACGCAGTATTTT
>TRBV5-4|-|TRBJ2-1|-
CASSLPGDNEQFF
TGTGCCAGCAGCCTACCAGGGGACAATGAGCAGTTCTTC
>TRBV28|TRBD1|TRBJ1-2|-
CASRTGIDGYTF
TGTGCCAGTCGGACAGGGATCGACGGCTACACCTTC